The 19 T cell receptor beta chains below were found in one sample sequenced in a study of immune cell composition in non-small cell lung cancer (dated by TCRdb to the late 2010s). The library relied on the immunoSEQ multiplex PCR assay. Held by TCRdb, this immuneACCESS table contains in-frame sequences only and omits some clones. Under half of the omission traces to an unresolved V gene where checked; the cause of the rest is unknown. Across this sample there are 6,000 to 8,500 clones, with 65% to 75% seen only once. The ten largest clones add up to around 8.7% of the sample. Sequenced input: lung tumor tissue. These receptors came from a human donor with non-small cell lung cancer.

This sequence joins TRBV5-1 and TRBJ2-4; 9 nucleotides align to TRBD2. Germline assignment: CDR1 SGHRS and CDR2 YFSETQ. The CDR3 contains 19 residues. J lost 2 bases, V lost 0 bases, and 12 bases had no gene match. The CDR3 is CASSLVVSGGLRSKNIQYF. The CDR3 coding sequence is TGCGCCAGCAGCTTGGTGGTTAGCGGGGGTCTGAGGTCCAAAAACATTCAGTACTTC.

The genes are TRBV11-3 and TRBJ2-3; possible D gene TRBD2, 6 bases. The CDR3 length is 14 residues. The V end lost 5 bases, the J end lost 2 bases, and 11 bases lay between the germline ends. Germline V gene data show CDR1 as SGHNT and CDR2 as YENEEA. CDR3 in amino acids: CASSPRGTTDTQYF. CDR3 bases: TGTGCCAGCAGCCCCCGCGGGACCACAGATACGCAGTATTTT. The full variable domain, in which reference TRBV11-3 and TRBJ2-3 provide the parts outside the CDR3, is EAGVVQSPRYKIIEKKQPVAFWCNPISGHNTLYWYLQNLGQGPELLIRYENEEAVDDSQLPKDRFSAERLKGVDSTLKIQPAELGDSAVYLCASSPRGTTDTQYFGPGTRLTVL.

The chain is built from TRBV7-6 and TRBJ2-1, with 8 positions matching TRBD2. CDR3 length equals 16 residues. Germline CDR1 is SGHVS and CDR2 is FNYEAQ. V trimming: 4 bases; J trimming: 8 bases; junction bases outside the gene matches: 13. The DNA of the CDR3 is TGTGCCAGCAGCTGGGGTACAGCGGGAGAGGTGGATGAGCAGTTCTTC. Protein: CASSWGTAGEVDEQFF.

The chain links TRBV15 to TRBJ1-2, with unresolved D. CDR3 length: 14 residues. The V gene lost 1 base and the J gene lost 8 bases, with 14 bases spanning the gap. Per germline, CDR1 LNHNV and CDR2 YYDKDF (reference sequence). The CDR3 region has the DNA TGTGCCACCAGCAGAGGGGCCGCGCCAAGGGGCTACACCTTC. Its protein is CATSRGAAPRGYTF.

This clone has only a few counts. V and J are TRBV10-3 and TRBJ2-1; no clear D. Germline V gives CDR1 ENHRY, CDR2 SYGVKD. The CDR3 is 13 amino acids. V was trimmed by 0 bases and J by 8 bases, leaving 8 bases between them. The CDR3 DNA reads TGTGCCATCAGTGAGTCGAGAGCCGATGAGCAGTTCTTC. Protein product: CAISESRADEQFF.

The V gene is TRBV5-1, the J gene TRBJ1-3; D unresolved. This CDR3 region has 13 residues. V lost 6 bases and J 0 bases, leaving 7 bases between the germline ends. CDR1 and CDR2 (germline): SGHRS, YFSETQ. CDR3 protein: CASMGGSGNTIYF. The CDR3 nucleotides are TGCGCCAGCATGGGAGGCTCTGGAAACACCATATATTTT.

The gene calls are TRBV11-2 and TRBJ2-7, with D perhaps TRBD2 (6 bases). The V end lost 1 base, the J end lost 4 bases, and 8 bases lay between the germline ends. The germline gives CDR1 SGHAT, CDR2 FQNNGV. The CDR3 extends over 13 amino acids. CDR3 region: CASSLGGTYEQYF. CDR3 sequence (DNA): TGTGCCAGCAGCTTAGGAGGGACTTACGAGCAGTACTTC.

The chain has TRBV15 and TRBJ2-3, with TRBD1 matching over 11 bases. Germline CDR1 is LNHNV and CDR2 is YYDKDF (reference sequence). The trim removed 1 base at V and 4 bases at J, leaving 4 bases unmatched. CDR3 length: 16 residues. The CDR3 loop reads CATSRGLGQGADTQYF. The CDR3 DNA follows: TGTGCCACCAGCAGAGGGTTGGGACAGGGGGCAGATACGCAGTATTTT.

This rearrangement joins TRBV7-3 to TRBJ2-1; perhaps TRBD1 as D (5 bases). V lost 6 bases, J lost 8 bases, and 14 bases lay in between. Germline V gene data show CDR1 as SGHTA and CDR2 as FQGTGA. The CDR3 covers 13 residues. In nucleotides, the CDR3 is TGTGCCAGCAGTCTGACAGAGAAGGATGAGCAGTTCTTC. The encoded protein is CASSLTEKDEQFF.

CDR3 in amino acids: CASSGTGRSYSNQPQHF. Written as DNA, the CDR3 is TGTGCCAGCAGTGGGACAGGGAGGAGCTATAGCAATCAGCCCCAGCATTTT. This chain links TRBV27 with TRBJ1-5, with TRBD1 matching over 9 bases. Looked up from germline, CDR1 is MNHEY and CDR2 is SMNVEV (reference sequence). The CDR3 loop spans 17 amino acids. V shed 5 bases, J shed 0 bases, and the junction held 8 bases outside the gene matches.

The chain employs TRBV7-2 and TRBJ2-3; TRBD2 matches 8 bases. V shed 3 bases, J shed 2 bases, and the junction held 7 bases outside the gene matches. This CDR3 comprises 16 residues. CDR1 SGHTA and CDR2 FQGNSA come from the germline V gene. The CDR3 protein is CASSFLSGGITDTQYF. For the CDR3, the DNA is TGTGCCAGCAGCTTCCTAAGCGGGGGTATCACAGATACGCAGTATTTT.

The V gene is TRBV5-1, the J gene TRBJ2-2; 7 nucleotides align to TRBD2. The ends lost 4 bases at V and 6 bases at J; junction bases unmatched: 6. In germline, CDR1 is SGHRS, CDR2 YFSETQ. The CDR3 has 14 amino acids. CDR3 loop: CASSTGGYAGELFF. The CDR3 bases are TGCGCCAGCAGCACCGGGGGGTACGCCGGGGAGCTGTTTTTT.

The rearrangement uses TRBV5-5 and TRBJ1-4; 8 bases are a match to TRBD1. The length of the CDR3 is 14 residues. Trimming at V came to 3 bases and at J to 8 bases, leaving 6 bases not matched to a gene. Germline loops: CDR1 SGHKS, CDR2 YYEKEE (reference sequence). The CDR3 bases are TGTGCCAGCAGCTCAGACAGGGGAGGGGAAAAACTGTTTTTT. Amino acid sequence: CASSSDRGGEKLFF.

The chain employs TRBV5-4 and TRBJ2-4; perhaps TRBD1 as D (7 bases). Germline lookup yields CDR1 SGHNT and CDR2 YYREEE (reference sequence). Deletions cut 4 bases from V and 0 bases from J, with 14 bases between. CDR3 length equals 16 residues. The CDR3 sequence: CASSRQGGLAKNIQYF. The CDR3 region has the DNA TGTGCCAGCAGCCGACAGGGAGGCCTAGCCAAAAACATTCAGTACTTC.

The chain employs TRBV23-1 and TRBJ2-3, with a tentative D call TRBD1 (6 bases). TRBV23-1 is reported as an ORF; its role is uncertain. The CDR3 covers 13 residues. Trimming took off 4 bases at V and 14 bases at J, with 19 bases between the two ends. The CDR3 region is CASSPPFVGTRYF. As DNA, the CDR3 is TGCGCCAGCAGTCCCCCATTCGTCGGGACACGGTATTTT.

The chain is built from TRBV9 and TRBJ2-3; D ambiguous. The germline V gene has CDR1 SGDLS and CDR2 YYNGEE. Trimming removed 0 bases from V and 8 bases from J, with 13 bases in between. This CDR3 is built from 14 residues. CDR3 coding DNA: TGTGCCAGCAGCGTAGCTACGTTGGAGCCTACGCAGTATTTT. It translates to CASSVATLEPTQYF.

This clone counts as large (0.1 to 1%). The chain's CDR3 is CASSERGGVTEAFF. CDR3 sequence (DNA): TGTGCCAGCAGCGAGCGGGGTGGGGTCACTGAAGCTTTCTTT. The genes are TRBV5-6 and TRBJ1-1; the D is unclear. The V and J ends lost 4 bases and 4 bases respectively, with 14 bases between them. In germline, CDR1 is SGHDT, CDR2 YYEEEE. This CDR3 spans 14 amino acids.

The sample holds one count of this clone. The rearrangement links TRBV30 to TRBJ2-3; TRBD2 matches at 8 bases. After removal of 8 bases from V and 1 base from J, the junction contained 5 bases not matched to a gene. This CDR3 contains 13 residues. The germline V gene has CDR1 GTSNPN and CDR2 SVGIG (reference sequence). The CDR3 loop reads CAHRRGGTDTQYF. The CDR3, as DNA: TGTGCCCACAGGCGGGGGGGCACAGATACGCAGTATTTT.

This chain joins TRBV30 and TRBJ2-7, with TRBD1 identical over 7 bases. Germline V lookup: CDR1 GTSNPN, CDR2 SVGIG (reference sequence). The ends lost 4 bases at V and 6 bases at J; junction bases unmatched: 9. CDR3 length equals 13 residues. The CDR3 coding sequence is TGTGCCTGGACGGAAGACAGGGCGGTCGAGCAGTACTTC. Encoded protein: CAWTEDRAVEQYF.